This T cell receptor (beta chain) is drawn from a study of blood T cell repertoires in COVID-19. The V and J ends lost 2 bases and 0 bases respectively, with 12 bases between them. Germline V lookup: CDR1 LGHDT, CDR2 YNNKEL (reference sequence). CDR3 size: 16 residues. Method: immunoSEQ multiplex PCR; TCRdb's copy keeps in-frame clones and lacks some. This sample has tens of thousands of clones, with around 90% found just once. The chain combines TRBV3-1 (or the pseudogene TRBV3-2) with TRBJ2-3; the D gene is possibly TRBD1 (6 bases). The sample comprised peripheral blood. This clonotype originated in a woman older than 75 with active COVID-19. The CDR3 is CASSQSTGVSTDTQYF. The CDR3 nucleotides are TGTGCCAGCAGCCAATCGACAGGAGTAAGCACAGATACGCAGTATTTT.